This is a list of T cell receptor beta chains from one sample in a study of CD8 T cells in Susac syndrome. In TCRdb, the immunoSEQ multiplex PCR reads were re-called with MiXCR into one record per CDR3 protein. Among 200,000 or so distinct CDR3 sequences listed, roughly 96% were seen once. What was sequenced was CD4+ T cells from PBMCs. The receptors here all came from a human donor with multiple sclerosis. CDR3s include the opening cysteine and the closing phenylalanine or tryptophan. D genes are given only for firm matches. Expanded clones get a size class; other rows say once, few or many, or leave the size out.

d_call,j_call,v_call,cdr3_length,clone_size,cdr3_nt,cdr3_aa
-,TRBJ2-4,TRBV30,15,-,TGTGCCTGGAGTGTTAACCTACTAGCCAAAAACATTCAGTACTTC,CAWSVNLLAKNIQYF
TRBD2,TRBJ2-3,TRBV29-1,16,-,TGCAGCGTTTGGACTAGCGGCGTTCCTAGCACAGATACGCAGTATTTT,CSVWTSGVPSTDTQYF
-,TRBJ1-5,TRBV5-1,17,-,TGCGCCAGCAGCTTGGACCCCCCAGACCGGAACAATCAGCCCCAGCATTTT,CASSLDPPDRNNQPQHF
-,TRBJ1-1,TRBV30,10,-,TGTGCCTGGAGGCTGACTGAAGCTTTCTTT,CAWRLTEAFF
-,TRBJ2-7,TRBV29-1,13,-,TGCAGCGTTGGGTGGACCTCCTCCTACGAGCAGTACTTC,CSVGWTSSYEQYF
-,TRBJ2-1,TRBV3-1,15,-,TGTGCCAGCAGCCACCCGCGTCCCCTCTACAATGAGCAGTTCTTC,CASSHPRPLYNEQFF
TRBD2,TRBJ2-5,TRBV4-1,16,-,TGCGCCAGCAGCTTTCGAGCGGGAGGGCCGGGAGAGACCCAGTACTTC,CASSFRAGGPGETQYF
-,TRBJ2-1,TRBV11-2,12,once,TGTGCCAGCAGCATCGGGACGGCAGAGCAGTTCTTC,CASSIGTAEQFF
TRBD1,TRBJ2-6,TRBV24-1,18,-,TGTGCCACCAGTGATTCGGGCAGGGGGCGTTCTGGGGCCAACGTCCTGACTTTC,CATSDSGRGRSGANVLTF
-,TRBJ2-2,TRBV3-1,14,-,TGTGCCAGCACCCAGGTCAGGGGTTACGGGGAGCTGTTTTTT,CASTQVRGYGELFF
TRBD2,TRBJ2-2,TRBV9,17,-,TGTGCCAGCAGCCCGAGCGCGCTAGCGGGAGGGGCCGGGGAGCTGTTTTTT,CASSPSALAGGAGELFF
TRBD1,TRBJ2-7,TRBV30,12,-,TGTGCCTCGCACAGGGGAGCGTACGAGCAGTACTTC,CASHRGAYEQYF
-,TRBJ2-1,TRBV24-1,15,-,TGTGCCACCAGTGATTACGGCGAGAGGGGGAATGAGCAGTTCTTC,CATSDYGERGNEQFF
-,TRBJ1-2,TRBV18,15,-,TGTGCCAGCTCACCACTGGCCGAAGCTAACTATGGCTACACCTTC,CASSPLAEANYGYTF
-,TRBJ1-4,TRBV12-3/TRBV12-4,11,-,TGTGCCAGCAGTTTAAATGAAAAACTGTTTTTT,CASSLNEKLFF
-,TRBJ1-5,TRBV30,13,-,TGTGCCTGGGGGTACAGGTCCAATCAGCCCCAGCATTTT,CAWGYRSNQPQHF
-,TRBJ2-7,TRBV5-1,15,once,TGCGCCAGCAGCTTGGAGGCCCTGCTTAGCGACGAGCAGTACTTC,CASSLEALLSDEQYF
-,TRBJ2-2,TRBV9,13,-,TGTGCCAGTGCTACAACGAACACCGGGGAGCTGTTTTTT,CASATTNTGELFF
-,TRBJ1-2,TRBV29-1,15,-,TGCAGCGTTGAAGTAGTAGAGGGGTCAGCTTATGGCTACACCTTC,CSVEVVEGSAYGYTF
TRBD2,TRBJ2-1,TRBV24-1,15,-,TGTGCCACCAGTCCAACTAGCGGGAGGCCCAATGAGCAGTTCTTC,CATSPTSGRPNEQFF
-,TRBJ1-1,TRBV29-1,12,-,TGCAGCGTTGAAGATCGAGAAACTGAAGCTTTCTTT,CSVEDRETEAFF
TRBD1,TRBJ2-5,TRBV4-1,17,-,TGCGCCAGCAGCCACCCTGGCCGGACAGGCGGAAGCGAGACCCAGTACTTC,CASSHPGRTGGSETQYF
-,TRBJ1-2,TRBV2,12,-,TGTGCCAGCAGAGCACTGACAGCTGGCTACACCTTC,CASRALTAGYTF
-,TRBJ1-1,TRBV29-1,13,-,TGCAGCGTTGATTCAAAAGGAAACACTGAAGCTTTCTTT,CSVDSKGNTEAFF
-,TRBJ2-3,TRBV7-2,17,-,TGTGCCAGCAGCTTAGGTCTAGGAGCCCTTAGCACAGATACGCAGTATTTT,CASSLGLGALSTDTQYF
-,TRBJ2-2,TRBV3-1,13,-,TGTGCCAGCACCCCTCAGGGGACCGGGGAGCTGTTTTTT,CASTPQGTGELFF
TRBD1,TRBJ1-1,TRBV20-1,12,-,TGCAGTGGAAACAGGGGGCTTACTGAAGCTTTCTTT,CSGNRGLTEAFF
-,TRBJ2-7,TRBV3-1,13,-,TGTGCCAGCAGCAACCAGGGCGTCTACGAGCAGTACTTC,CASSNQGVYEQYF
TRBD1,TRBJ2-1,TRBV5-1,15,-,TGCGCCAGCAGCCTCCCCGGGACAGGAAGGCATGAGCAGTTCTTC,CASSLPGTGRHEQFF
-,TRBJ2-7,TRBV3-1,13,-,TGTGCCAGCAGCCCCCAGTGGTCCTACGAGCAGTACTTC,CASSPQWSYEQYF
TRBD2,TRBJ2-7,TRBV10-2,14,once,TGCGCCACCCTAACCCCGGGGGGAGTCTACGAGCAGTACTTC,CATLTPGGVYEQYF
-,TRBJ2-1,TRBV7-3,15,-,TGTGCCAGCAGCTTAAGGACTGCGGGGCACAATGAGCAGTTCTTC,CASSLRTAGHNEQFF
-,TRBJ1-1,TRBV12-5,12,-,TGTGCTAGTGGTCGCAGGGACGCCGAAGCTTTCTTT,CASGRRDAEAFF
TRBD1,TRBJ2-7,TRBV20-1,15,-,TGCAGTGCTAGCCCCGTGCAGGGGGCTAATTACGAGCAGTACTTC,CSASPVQGANYEQYF
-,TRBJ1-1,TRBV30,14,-,TGTGCCTGGAGTTTGGGAAGGTTGAACACTGAAGCTTTCTTT,CAWSLGRLNTEAFF
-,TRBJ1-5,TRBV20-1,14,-,TGCAGTGCTCCCCAAGGGGGGAGCAATCAGCCCCAGCATTTT,CSAPQGGSNQPQHF
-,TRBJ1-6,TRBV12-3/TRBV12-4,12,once,TGTGCCAGCAGTCCTTCTGATTCACCCCTCCACTTT,CASSPSDSPLHF
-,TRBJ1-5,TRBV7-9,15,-,TGTGCCAGCAGCTTTGACCGGGAGGGCAATCAGCCCCAGCATTTT,CASSFDREGNQPQHF
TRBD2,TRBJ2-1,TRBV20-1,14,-,TGCAGTGGTATTCGACTAGCGGGATGGGATGAGCAGTTCTTC,CSGIRLAGWDEQFF
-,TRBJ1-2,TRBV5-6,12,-,TGTGCCAGCAGCTTAGGCTACTATGGCTACACCTTC,CASSLGYYGYTF
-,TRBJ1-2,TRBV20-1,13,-,TGCAGTGCCGGGGGGTCGATTAACTATGGCTACACCTTC,CSAGGSINYGYTF